This T cell receptor beta chain derives from a study of CD8 T cells in ankylosing spondylitis. Findings and caveats of the study: Reportedly, significant enrichment of disease-linked clones occurred in matched ankylosing spondylitis synovial fluid. Clones linked to disease, bearing a CD8+ phenotype, were relatively rare in peripheral blood. Some of these motif variants have turned up before, in reports on reactive arthritis synovial fluid and blood.

This clonotype was counted at least ten times. Its antigen is unknown. The junction had 12 bases not matched to a gene; V was cut back by 3 bases and J by 7 bases. Germline V gene lookup returns CDR1 SGDLS and CDR2 YYNGEE. This CDR3 has 17 residues. In TCRdb, the 5' RACE reads were re-called with MiXCR into one record per CDR3 protein. The sample contains about 42,000 distinct CDR3 sequences, approximately 2.6% of which appear only once. The chain carries TRBV9 and TRBJ2-7; 14 positions match TRBD2. Sequencing was carried out using blood, either unsorted or a sorted T cell fraction (not recorded which). This TCR was recovered from a male donor with ankylosing spondylitis or in good health (not recorded which). The CDR3, as DNA: TGTGCCAGCAGCGCTAACCCGGGACTAGCGGGAGTAGGAGAGCAGTACTTC. It translates to CASSANPGLAGVGEQYF.